These 14 T cell receptor beta chains came from one sample sequenced in a study of beta chain features in type 1 diabetes. Their antigens remain unidentified. Study-level points and caveats: Shorter TCRB CDR3s, moderately but significantly so, marked every one of the four CD4+ subsets in Type 1 diabetes patients.

Expressed TCRB transcripts got sequenced, as all isolated RNA was reverse transcribed. Produced via immunoSEQ multiplex PCR; TCRdb's table is partial and in-frame only. The table includes roughly 130,000 clones, about a sixth detected once. The specimen was central memory CD4+ T cells from blood. These receptors all stem from a man aged 25-45 years with type 1 diabetes.

This chain uses TRBV20-1 with TRBJ1-2; D is ambiguous. The V and J ends lost 7 bases and 4 bases respectively, with 10 bases between them. This CDR3 spans 11 amino acids. Germline V CDR1 and CDR2: DFQATT, SNEGSKA (reference sequence). The CDR3 here is CSVRTLYGYTF. CDR3 DNA sequence: TGCAGTGTGCGGACTCTCTATGGCTACACCTTC.

This clone was counted between two and nine times. The genes are TRBV6-5 and TRBJ2-7, with D possibly matching TRBD2 (6 bases). With 6 bases removed from V and 5 bases from J, the gap between germline ends came to 11 bases. The CDR3 contains 12 residues. Germline V gene lookup returns CDR1 MNHEY and CDR2 SVGAGI. The CDR3 reads CASRGGGDEQYF. Written as DNA, the CDR3 is TGTGCCAGCAGGGGAGGTGGGGACGAGCAGTACTTC.

This clone appeared a few times. The chain uses TRBV28 and TRBJ1-2; D is undetermined. In germline, CDR1 is MDHEN, CDR2 SYDVKM. V lost 3 bases and J lost 1, with 6 bases in between. The CDR3 consists of 13 residues. The CDR3 loop reads CASSFDGNYGYTF. The DNA for the CDR3 is TGTGCCAGCAGTTTCGACGGTAACTATGGCTACACCTTC.

This clone turned up a few times. The chain has TRBV29-1 and TRBJ1-5, with a weak D call TRBD1 (5 bases). Deletions cut 4 bases from V and 0 bases from J, with 13 bases between. Germline-derived CDR1 and CDR2 are SQVTM and ANQGSEA. The CDR3 has 15 residues. The CDR3: CSVVWGGYSNQPQHF. Here the CDR3 DNA reads TGCAGCGTTGTTTGGGGCGGGTATAGCAATCAGCCCCAGCATTTT. Looking up the rest from reference TRBV29-1 and TRBJ1-5 gives the full variable domain: SAVISQKPSRDICQRGTSLTIQCQVDSQVTMMFWYRQQPGQSLTLIATANQGSEATYESGFVIDKFPISRPNLTFSTLTVSNMSPEDSSIYLCSVVWGGYSNQPQHFGDGTRLSIL.

This clone was observed a few times. The chain links TRBV30 to TRBJ1-5, with 9 nucleotides matching TRBD1. The CDR3 contains 14 residues. The germline V gene has CDR1 GTSNPN and CDR2 SVGIG (reference sequence). V lost 3 bases, J lost 5 bases, and 5 bases stayed unmatched. The DNA for the CDR3 is TGTGCCTGGAGCCCGACAGGGGGATATCAGCCCCAGCATTTT. This encodes CAWSPTGGYQPQHF.

J is TRBJ2-1 and V is TRBV5-6; 9 bases map to TRBD1. V shed 4 bases and J 5 bases; nucleotides not matched to a gene: 10. Per germline, CDR1 SGHDT and CDR2 YYEEEE. The CDR3 has 16 amino acids. The CDR3 loop is CASSRQGQGSHNEQFF. Written as DNA, the CDR3 is TGTGCCAGCAGCCGACAGGGACAGGGTTCTCACAATGAGCAGTTCTTC.

This clone was counted only a few times. The J gene is TRBJ2-3, the V gene TRBV7-8, with 9 nucleotides matching TRBD2. After removal of 5 bases from V and 5 bases from J, the junction contained 5 bases not matched to a gene. The CDR3 is 14 amino acids. CDR1 SGHVS and CDR2 FQNEAQ come from the germline V gene. This CDR3 reads CASSPSSGEDTQYF. The CDR3 DNA reads as TGTGCCAGCAGCCCCTCTAGCGGGGAAGATACGCAGTATTTT.

The chain employs TRBV14 and TRBJ2-5; D is uncertain. V was pared by 4 bases and J by 7 bases, with 13 bases between. Looked up from germline, CDR1 is SGHDN and CDR2 is FVKESK. This CDR3 contains 13 residues. This chain's CDR3 is CASSPRVGGTQYF. In DNA form, the CDR3 reads TGTGCCAGCAGCCCTAGGGTCGGTGGGACCCAGTACTTC.

This clone was counted between two and nine times. This chain links TRBV7-9 with TRBJ1-1; D is unresolved. V lost 3 bases to trimming and J lost 3 bases, with 11 bases between them. The CDR3 runs to 14 residues. The germline V gene has CDR1 SEHNR and CDR2 FQNEAQ (reference sequence). As DNA, the CDR3 is TGTGCCAGCAGCTTTAGTGGCAGATACACTGAAGCTTTCTTT. Its protein product is CASSFSGRYTEAFF.

The rearrangement joins TRBV5-1 to TRBJ1-6; 7 bases are a match to TRBD1. In germline, CDR1 is SGHRS, CDR2 YFSETQ. J lost 9 bases, V lost 0 bases, and 6 bases had no gene match. The CDR3 consists of 15 residues. CDR3 nucleotides: TGCGCCAGCAGCTTGGGTGGGACAGAGATTTCACCCCTCCACTTT. Translated: CASSLGGTEISPLHF.

The genes are TRBV5-8 and TRBJ2-1; possible D gene TRBD2, 5 bases. V was clipped by 6 bases and J by 8 bases, with 24 bases between them. Germline-derived CDR1 and CDR2 are SGHTS and YDEGEE. The CDR3 covers 16 residues. CDR3 loop: CASKFMKRGTIDEQFF. The CDR3 nucleotides read TGTGCCAGCAAGTTTATGAAACGGGGAACTATCGATGAGCAGTTCTTC.

The chain carries TRBV6-5 and TRBJ1-2, with D maybe TRBD1 (5 bases). The CDR3 loop spans 13 amino acids. In germline, CDR1 is MNHEY, CDR2 SVGAGI. The V end lost 6 bases, the J end lost 4 bases, and 12 bases lay between the germline ends. The CDR3 loop is CASRQVGAYGYTF. CDR3 sequence (DNA): TGTGCCAGCAGGCAAGTAGGGGCCTATGGCTACACCTTC.

This clone was seen at least ten times. The chain employs TRBV11-2 and TRBJ2-7, with D hard to call. CDR1 is SGHAT, CDR2 FQNNGV, per germline. Trimming took off 5 bases at V and 2 bases at J, with 13 bases between the two ends. This CDR3 has 14 amino acids. The CDR3 spells CASSIWTETYEQYF. CDR3 nucleotide sequence: TGTGCCAGCAGCATCTGGACCGAAACCTACGAGCAGTACTTC. Supplemented by reference TRBV11-2 and TRBJ2-7, the full variable domain reads EAGVAQSPRYKIIEKRQSVAFWCNPISGHATLYWYQQILGQGPKLLIQFQNNGVVDDSQLPKDRFSAERLKGVDSTLKIQPAKLEDSAVYLCASSIWTETYEQYFGPGTRLTVT.

This clone came up a few times. The genes are TRBV7-2 and TRBJ2-5; tentatively, D is TRBD1 (6 bases). The V gene lost 2 bases and the J gene lost 2 bases, with 12 bases spanning the gap. Germline CDR1 SGHTA, CDR2 FQGNSA. The CDR3 loop spans 15 amino acids. The CDR3 loop reads CASSLQGFVQETQYF. CDR3 nucleotide sequence: TGTGCCAGCAGCTTACAGGGGTTCGTTCAAGAGACCCAGTACTTC.